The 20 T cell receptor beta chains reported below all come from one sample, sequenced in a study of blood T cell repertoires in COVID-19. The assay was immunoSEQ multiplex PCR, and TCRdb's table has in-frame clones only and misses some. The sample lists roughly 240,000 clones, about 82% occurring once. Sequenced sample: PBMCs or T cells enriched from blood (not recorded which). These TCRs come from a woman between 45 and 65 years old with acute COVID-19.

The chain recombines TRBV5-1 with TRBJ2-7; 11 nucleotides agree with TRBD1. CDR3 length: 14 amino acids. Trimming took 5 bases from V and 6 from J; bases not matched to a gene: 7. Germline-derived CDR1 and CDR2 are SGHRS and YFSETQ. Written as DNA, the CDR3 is TGCGCCAGCAGGACAGGACAGGGGGCCTTCGAGCAGTACTTC. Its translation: CASRTGQGAFEQYF. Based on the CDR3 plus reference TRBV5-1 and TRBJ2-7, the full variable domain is KAGVTQTPRYLIKTRGQQVTLSCSPISGHRSVSWYQQTPGQGLQFLFEYFSETQRNKGNFPGRFSGRQFSNSRSEMNVSTLELGDSALYLCASRTGQGAFEQYFGPGTRLTVT.

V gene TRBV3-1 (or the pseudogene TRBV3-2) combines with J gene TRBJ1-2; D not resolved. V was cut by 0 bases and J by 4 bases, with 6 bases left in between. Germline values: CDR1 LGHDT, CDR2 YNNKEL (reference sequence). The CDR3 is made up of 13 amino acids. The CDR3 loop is CASSQERGYGYTF. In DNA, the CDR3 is TGTGCCAGCAGCCAAGAACGCGGCTATGGCTACACCTTC.

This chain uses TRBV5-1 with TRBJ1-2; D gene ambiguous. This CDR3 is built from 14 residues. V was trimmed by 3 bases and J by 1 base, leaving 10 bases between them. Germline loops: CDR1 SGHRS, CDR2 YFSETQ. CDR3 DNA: TGCGCCAGCAGCTCGGACGGGAATAACTATGGCTACACCTTC. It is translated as CASSSDGNNYGYTF.

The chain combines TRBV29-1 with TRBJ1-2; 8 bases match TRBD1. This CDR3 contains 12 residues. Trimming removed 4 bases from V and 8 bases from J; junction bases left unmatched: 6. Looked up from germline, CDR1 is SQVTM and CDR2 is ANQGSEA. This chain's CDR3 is CSVVRAGGGYTF. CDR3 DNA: TGCAGCGTTGTTCGCGCAGGGGGCGGCTACACCTTC.

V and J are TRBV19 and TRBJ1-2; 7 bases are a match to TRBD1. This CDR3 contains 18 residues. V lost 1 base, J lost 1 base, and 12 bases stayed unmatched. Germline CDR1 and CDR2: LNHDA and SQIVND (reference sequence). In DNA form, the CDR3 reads TGTGCCAGTAGTATAGTACAGGGGCCGGGGGCCCTTAACTATGGCTACACCTTC. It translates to CASSIVQGPGALNYGYTF.

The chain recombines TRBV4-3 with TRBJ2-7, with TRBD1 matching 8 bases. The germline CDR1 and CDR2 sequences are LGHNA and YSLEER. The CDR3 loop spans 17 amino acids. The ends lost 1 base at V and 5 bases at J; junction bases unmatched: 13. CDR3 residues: CASSQGRGTGSGDEQYF. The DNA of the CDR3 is TGCGCCAGCAGCCAAGGACGGGGGACAGGTTCGGGCGACGAGCAGTACTTC.

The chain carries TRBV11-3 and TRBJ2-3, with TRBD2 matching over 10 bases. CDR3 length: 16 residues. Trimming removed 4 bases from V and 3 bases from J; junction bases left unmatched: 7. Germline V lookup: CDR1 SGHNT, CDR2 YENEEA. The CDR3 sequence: CASSSQSGGATDTQYF. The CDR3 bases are TGTGCCAGCAGCTCCCAGAGCGGGGGGGCGACAGATACGCAGTATTTT.

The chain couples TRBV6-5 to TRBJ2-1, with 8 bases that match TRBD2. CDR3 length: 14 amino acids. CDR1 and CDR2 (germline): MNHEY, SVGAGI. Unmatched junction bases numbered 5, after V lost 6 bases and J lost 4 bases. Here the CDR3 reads CASRPGLEYNEQFF. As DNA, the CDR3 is TGTGCCAGCAGACCGGGACTAGAGTACAATGAGCAGTTCTTC.

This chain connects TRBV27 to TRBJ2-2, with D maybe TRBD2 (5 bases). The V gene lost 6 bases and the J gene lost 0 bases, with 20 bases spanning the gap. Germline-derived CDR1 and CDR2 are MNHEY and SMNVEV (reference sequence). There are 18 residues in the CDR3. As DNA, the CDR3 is TGTGCCAGCAGGAACCCCCTAAGTGGACTCTCGAACACCGGGGAGCTGTTTTTT. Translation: CASRNPLSGLSNTGELFF.

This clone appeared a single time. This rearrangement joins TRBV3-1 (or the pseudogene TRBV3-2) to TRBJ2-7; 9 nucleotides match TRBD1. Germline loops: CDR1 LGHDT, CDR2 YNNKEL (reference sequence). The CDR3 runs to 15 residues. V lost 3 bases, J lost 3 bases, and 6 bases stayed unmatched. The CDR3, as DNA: TGTGCCAGCAGCCACCCGACAGGGGGAGTCTACGAGCAGTACTTC. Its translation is CASSHPTGGVYEQYF.

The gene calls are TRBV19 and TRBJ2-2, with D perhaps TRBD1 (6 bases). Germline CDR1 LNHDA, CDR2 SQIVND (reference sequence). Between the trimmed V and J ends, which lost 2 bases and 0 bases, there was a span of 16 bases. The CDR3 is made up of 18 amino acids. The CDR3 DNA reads TGTGCCAGTAGTATACAGGGACATGTTGTAGCGAACACCGGGGAGCTGTTTTTT. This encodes CASSIQGHVVANTGELFF.

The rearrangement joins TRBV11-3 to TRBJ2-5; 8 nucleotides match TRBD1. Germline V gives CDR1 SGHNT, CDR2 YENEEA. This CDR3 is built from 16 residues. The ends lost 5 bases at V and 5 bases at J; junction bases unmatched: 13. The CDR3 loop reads CASSPGRGLGWETQYF. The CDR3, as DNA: TGTGCCAGCAGCCCAGGCAGGGGGCTCGGTTGGGAGACCCAGTACTTC.

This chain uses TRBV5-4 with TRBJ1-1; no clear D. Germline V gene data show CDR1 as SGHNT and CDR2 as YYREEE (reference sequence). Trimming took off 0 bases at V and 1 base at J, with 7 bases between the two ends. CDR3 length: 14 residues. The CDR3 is CASSLDRGNTEAFF. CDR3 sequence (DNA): TGTGCCAGCAGCTTGGACCGGGGGAACACTGAAGCTTTCTTT.

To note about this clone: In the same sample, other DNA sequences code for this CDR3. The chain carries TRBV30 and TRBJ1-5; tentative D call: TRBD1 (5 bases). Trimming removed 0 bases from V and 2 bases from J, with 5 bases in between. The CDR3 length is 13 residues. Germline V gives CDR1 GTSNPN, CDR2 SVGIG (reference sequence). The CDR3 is CAWSVQGNQPQHF. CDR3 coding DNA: TGTGCCTGGAGTGTACAGGGCAATCAGCCCCAGCATTTT.

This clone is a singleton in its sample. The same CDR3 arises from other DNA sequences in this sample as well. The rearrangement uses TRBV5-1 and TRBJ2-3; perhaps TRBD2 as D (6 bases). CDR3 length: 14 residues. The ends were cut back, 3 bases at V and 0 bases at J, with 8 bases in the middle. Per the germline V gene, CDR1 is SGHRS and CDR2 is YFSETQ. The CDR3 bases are TGCGCCAGCAGCTCAGGGACTAGCACAGATACGCAGTATTTT. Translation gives CASSSGTSTDTQYF. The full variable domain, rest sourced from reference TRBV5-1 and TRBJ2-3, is KAGVTQTPRYLIKTRGQQVTLSCSPISGHRSVSWYQQTPGQGLQFLFEYFSETQRNKGNFPGRFSGRQFSNSRSEMNVSTLELGDSALYLCASSSGTSTDTQYFGPGTRLTVL.

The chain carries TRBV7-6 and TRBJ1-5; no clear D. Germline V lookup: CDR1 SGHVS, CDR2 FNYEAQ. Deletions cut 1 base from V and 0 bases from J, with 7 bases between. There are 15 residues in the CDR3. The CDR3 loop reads CASSLVQVSNQPQHF. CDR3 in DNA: TGTGCCAGCAGCTTAGTCCAGGTTAGCAATCAGCCCCAGCATTTT.

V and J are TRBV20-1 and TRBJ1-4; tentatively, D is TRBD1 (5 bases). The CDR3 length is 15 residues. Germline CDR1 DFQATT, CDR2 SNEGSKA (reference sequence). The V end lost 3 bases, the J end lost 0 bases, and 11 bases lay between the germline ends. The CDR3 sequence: CSASGQGPTNEKLFF. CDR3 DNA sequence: TGCAGTGCTAGTGGGCAGGGCCCAACTAATGAAAAACTGTTTTTT.

Here the CDR3 reads CSVRTSGGVRTGELFF. The DNA of the CDR3 is TGCAGCGTACGGACTAGCGGGGGGGTACGGACCGGGGAGCTGTTTTTT. This chain uses TRBV29-1 with TRBJ2-2; TRBD2 matches 15 bases. The CDR3 extends over 16 amino acids. Germline lookup yields CDR1 SQVTM and CDR2 ANQGSEA. V shed 6 bases and J 5 bases; nucleotides not matched to a gene: 7.

The CDR3 loop is CASTPSRTEAFF. The CDR3 nucleotides are TGTGCCAGCACCCCCAGTCGTACTGAAGCTTTCTTT. The chain recombines TRBV2 with TRBJ1-1; D gene uncertain. The germline CDR1 and CDR2 sequences are SNHLY and FYNNEI. Trimming removed 7 bases at V and 5 bases at J, with 11 bases between. The CDR3 is made up of 12 amino acids.

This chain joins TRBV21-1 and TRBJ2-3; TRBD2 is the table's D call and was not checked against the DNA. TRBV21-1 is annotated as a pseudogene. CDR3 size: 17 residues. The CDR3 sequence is CASTPEERGLPTDTQYF. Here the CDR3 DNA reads TGTGCCAGCACCCCTGAGGAGCGGGGCCTCCCCACAGATACGCAGTATTTT.